The sequence of this T cell receptor (beta chain) was determined in a study of OX40 agonist ivuxolimab in advanced cancers. At the level of the study: Averaging 60 years in age, with a range of 23 to 79, the cohort was around 87% male. Prior anti-PD-1, anti-PD-L1 or anti-CTLA-4 therapy did not bar entry, and approximately 40% had some. Overall study findings and caveats: Some patients who did not respond also had low normalized T-cell clonal expansion.

Concerning this clone itself: The antigen remains undetermined.

Only in-frame clones appear in the TCRdb table, and some are missing; sequencing was by immunoSEQ multiplex PCR. The sample consists of more than 85,000 clones, less than 95% of them appearing once. V lost 0 bases and J lost 5, with 10 bases in between. The CDR3 is made up of 15 amino acids. The V gene's germline CDR1 is SGHVS and CDR2 FNYEAQ. The rearrangement uses TRBV7-6 and TRBJ1-4; D ambiguous. The specimen comprised CD4+ or CD8+ T cells sorted from blood, sampled in a trial of the OX40 agonist ivuxolimab. This sequence originates from an adult with an advanced solid tumor such as melanoma, head and neck, liver or kidney cancer. The CDR3 nucleotides are TGTGCCAGCAGCTTAGCCGGGCAGATCAATGAAAAACTGTTTTTT. It codes for CASSLAGQINEKLFF.